A selection of T cell receptor beta chains follows, all from one sample in a study of OX40 agonist ivuxolimab in advanced cancers. Clones were read by immunoSEQ multiplex PCR, and TCRdb kept only the in-frame ones, dropping some. The table has about 72,000 clones, 89% seen once. The source material was CD4+ or CD8+ T cells sorted from blood, sampled in a trial of the OX40 agonist ivuxolimab. Receptor source: an adult with an advanced solid tumor such as melanoma, head and neck, liver or kidney cancer. Each CDR3 is given with its conserved first and last residue. A D gene is named only where the DNA matches it firmly. The listing skips clone size in some rows; elsewhere it reads once, few, many or a size class.

j_call | d_call | clone_size | v_call | cdr3_aa | cdr3_nt
TRBJ2-7 | TRBD1 | . | TRBV19 | CASSRTGTGVPYEQYF | TGTGCCAGTAGTAGAACCGGGACAGGGGTCCCCTACGAGCAGTACTTC
TRBJ1-4 | TRBD1 | . | TRBV18 | CASSAGQGERTLFF | TGTGCCAGCTCGGCCGGACAGGGTGAACGAACATTGTTTTTT
TRBJ1-1 | TRBD1 | . | TRBV2 | CASTRDSGTEAFF | TGTGCCAGCACGCGGGACAGCGGCACTGAAGCTTTCTTT
TRBJ1-2 | . | . | TRBV20-1 | CSARGYGYTF | TGCAGTGCTAGGGGCTATGGCTACACCTTC
TRBJ2-7 | . | . | TRBV7-9 | CASSQDPGYSYEQYF | TGTGCCAGCAGCCAAGATCCGGGGTACTCCTACGAGCAGTACTTC
TRBJ1-2 | . | . | TRBV28 | CASTIEGIRGYTF | TGTGCCAGCACCATCGAGGGGATCCGGGGCTACACCTTC
TRBJ2-1 | TRBD2 | once | TRBV2 | CASRAGGLSSSYNEQFF | TGTGCCAGCAGAGCGGGGGGACTGTCAAGCTCCTACAATGAGCAGTTCTTC
TRBJ1-2 | . | . | TRBV7-2 | CASSLGFGVRGYGYTF | TGTGCCAGCAGCTTAGGTTTCGGGGTTAGAGGCTATGGCTACACCTTC
TRBJ2-3 | . | . | TRBV15 | CATSRLGDTQYF | TGTGCCACCAGCAGATTGGGGGATACGCAGTATTTT
TRBJ2-1 | TRBD2 | . | TRBV18 | CASLLGGRTDNEQFF | TGTGCCAGCCTCCTGGGCGGGAGAACAGACAATGAGCAGTTCTTC
TRBJ2-7 | TRBD1 | . | TRBV4-1 | CASSHGGGQGTYEQYF | TGCGCCAGCAGCCACGGGGGGGGACAGGGGACCTACGAGCAGTACTTC
TRBJ2-7 | TRBD1 | few | TRBV9 | CASSSRDRGYEQYF | TGTGCCAGCAGCTCCCGGGACAGGGGGTACGAGCAGTACTTC
TRBJ2-1 | TRBD1 | . | TRBV7-9 | CASSLLTGVYNEQFF | TGTGCCAGCAGCTTATTGACAGGGGTCTACAATGAGCAGTTCTTC
TRBJ2-5 | TRBD2 | . | TRBV5-1 | CASSVSGGEETQYF | TGCGCCAGCAGTGTTAGCGGGGGGGAAGAGACCCAGTACTTC
TRBJ1-5 | . | once | TRBV7-8 | CASSLAAALYSNQPQHF | TGTGCCAGCAGCTTAGCGGCAGCACTATATAGCAATCAGCCCCAGCATTTT
TRBJ2-7 | TRBD2 | . | TRBV7-3 | CASSPMGLARNEQYF | TGTGCCAGCAGCCCAATGGGACTAGCGAGGAACGAGCAGTACTTC
TRBJ2-3 | TRBD2 | . | TRBV28 | CASSSGRVRGDWDTDTQYF | TGTGCCAGCAGCTCTGGCCGGGTACGGGGGGATTGGGACACAGATACGCAGTATTTT
TRBJ2-2 | TRBD2 | . | TRBV28 | CASSLYSLAGTGELFF | TGTGCCAGCAGTTTGTACAGCCTAGCGGGCACCGGGGAGCTGTTTTTT